Shown below are 28 T cell receptor beta chains from a single sample sequenced in a study of control samples from healthy donors and cancer patients (dated by TCRdb to 2019 to 2021). Libraries came from the immunoSEQ multiplex PCR assay. The clones in this table, taken by TCRdb from immuneACCESS, are in-frame only. Not every clone is retained; where verified, under half of the shortfall comes from an unresolved V gene, and the cause of the rest is unknown. The sample table records approximately 100,000 clones; roughly 90% of these occur just once. In total, the top ten clones hold around 2.8% of the sample. Sequenced sample: blood. All receptors derive from a human donor in good health. The donor label of this sample is uncertain.

This chain connects TRBV2 to TRBJ1-2; D uncertain. V was cut by 4 bases and J by 4 bases, with 4 bases left in between. The CDR3 spans 11 residues. Germline V lookup: CDR1 SNHLY, CDR2 FYNNEI. CDR3 sequence reads: CASSGAYGYTF. In nucleotides, the CDR3 is TGTGCCAGCAGTGGGGCCTATGGCTACACCTTC.

This chain links TRBV10-3 with TRBJ1-2; D uncertain. This CDR3 spans 15 amino acids. V lost 7 bases and J lost 0, with 15 bases in between. The germline gives CDR1 ENHRY, CDR2 SYGVKD. CDR3 coding DNA: TGTGCCATCAAATCGTTGGTCCCGTCTAACTATGGCTACACCTTC. Translated, it gives CAIKSLVPSNYGYTF.

CDR3 nucleotide sequence: TGTGCCAGCAGCGTATGGGGACAGCCAAATAATTCACCCCTCCACTTT. Protein product: CASSVWGQPNNSPLHF. The V call is TRBV9, the J call TRBJ1-6; 7 positions agree with TRBD1. In germline, CDR1 is SGDLS, CDR2 YYNGEE. V lost 1 base to trimming and J lost 5 bases; unmatched junction nucleotides: 6. This CDR3 has 16 amino acids. The full variable domain, with the rest looked up from reference TRBV9 and TRBJ1-6, is DSGVTQTPKHLITATGQRVTLRCSPRSGDLSVYWYQQSLDQGLQFLIQYYNGEERAKGNILERFSAQQFPDLHSELNLSSLELGDSALYFCASSVWGQPNNSPLHFGNGTRLTVT.

CDR3 sequence (DNA): TGTGCCAGCAGCCCCACCCGGACAGGGGACACAGATACGCAGTATTTT. Residues: CASSPTRTGDTDTQYF. V usage is TRBV7-6 and J usage is TRBJ2-3, with 9 bases matching TRBD1. The CDR3 extends over 16 amino acids. The germline CDR1 and CDR2 sequences are SGHVS and FNYEAQ. V lost 5 bases, J lost 2 bases, and 8 bases stayed unmatched. Full variable domain (outside the CDR3, taken from reference TRBV7-6 and TRBJ2-3): GAGVSQSPRYKVTKRGQDVALRCDPISGHVSLYWYRQALGQGPEFLTYFNYEAQQDKSGLPNDRFSAERPEGSISTLTIQRTEQRDSAMYRCASSPTRTGDTDTQYFGPGTRLTVL.

The V gene is TRBV7-9, the J gene TRBJ2-3; 7 bases are shared with TRBD2. With V trimmed by 8 bases and J by 4 bases, 3 bases remained unmatched. CDR1 and CDR2 (germline): SEHNR, FQNEAQ (reference sequence). The CDR3 is 12 residues long. CDR3 bases: TGTGCCAGCGGGAGGGTGGCAGATACGCAGTATTTT. Its protein product is CASGRVADTQYF.

V and J are TRBV12-3 or TRBV12-4 and TRBJ2-5; D gene uncertain. Trimming left V 2 bases short and J 2 bases short, with 6 bases between. This CDR3 comprises 13 residues. The CDR3 DNA is TGTGCCAGCAGTTTACAGTTTCAAGAGACCCAGTACTTC. Amino acids: CASSLQFQETQYF.

The rearrangement joins TRBV14 to TRBJ2-5; D is uncertain. Trimming took off 2 bases at V and 3 bases at J, with 4 bases between the two ends. This CDR3 is built from 12 residues. Germline CDR1 SGHDN, CDR2 FVKESK. The CDR3 coding sequence is TGTGCCAGCAGCCAAACCAAAGAGACCCAGTACTTC. Its translation is CASSQTKETQYF. Variable domain in full (rest from reference TRBV14 and TRBJ2-5): EAGVTQFPSHSVIEKGQTVTLRCDPISGHDNLYWYRRVMGKEIKFLLHFVKESKQDESGMPNNRFLAERTGGTYSTLKVQPAELEDSGVYFCASSQTKETQYFGPGTRLLVL.

The chain is built from TRBV6-1 and TRBJ1-1; no definite D call. The germline V gene has CDR1 MNHNS and CDR2 SASEGT. The CDR3 sequence is 14 residues long. Trimming shortened V by 3 bases and J by 1 base, and 9 bases separated the two germline ends. The CDR3 is CASSDVHENTEAFF. CDR3 in DNA: TGTGCCAGCAGTGATGTTCACGAGAACACTGAAGCTTTCTTT.

This rearrangement joins TRBV27 to TRBJ1-4; possibly TRBD1 for D (5 bases). Germline V lookup: CDR1 MNHEY, CDR2 SMNVEV (reference sequence). The CDR3 is made up of 14 amino acids. The V end lost 3 bases, the J end lost 5 bases, and 10 bases lay between the germline ends. CDR3 in amino acids: CASSFSGTNEKLFF. Here the CDR3 DNA reads TGTGCCAGCAGTTTCTCAGGGACCAATGAAAAACTGTTTTTT. The full variable domain, rest sourced from reference TRBV27 and TRBJ1-4, is EAQVTQNPRYLITVTGKKLTVTCSQNMNHEYMSWYRQDPGLGLRQIYYSMNVEVTDKGDVPEGYKVSRKEKRNFPLILESPSPNQTSLYFCASSFSGTNEKLFFGSGTQLSVL.

The V and J genes are TRBV3-1 (or the pseudogene TRBV3-2) and TRBJ1-2; the match to TRBD1 covers 9 bases. CDR1 is LGHDT, CDR2 YNNKEL, per germline (reference sequence). The CDR3 contains 14 residues. With 3 bases clipped from V and 4 bases from J, the junction kept 3 bases outside the gene matches. CDR3 coding DNA: TGTGCCAGCAGCCAGCCGGGACAGGGCTATGGCTACACCTTC. The encoded protein is CASSQPGQGYGYTF.

The J gene is TRBJ1-1, the V gene TRBV9; D call uncertain. V dropped 0 bases and J dropped 1 base, with 7 bases sitting between them. This CDR3 has 14 amino acids. Germline V gene sequence: CDR1 SGDLS, CDR2 YYNGEE. The CDR3 DNA sequence: TGTGCCAGCAGCGTAGATATATGGAACACTGAAGCTTTCTTT. As protein: CASSVDIWNTEAFF.

Note on this clone: Other DNA sequences in this sample translate to the same CDR3. CDR3 in DNA: TGTGCCAGCAGTTTAAGGGGATCCTATGGCTACACCTTC. This translates into CASSLRGSYGYTF. V gene TRBV27 combines with J gene TRBJ1-2; TRBD1 is a possible D gene (5 bases). V was trimmed by 2 bases and J by 4 bases, leaving 8 bases between them. Germline-derived CDR1 and CDR2 are MNHEY and SMNVEV (reference sequence). CDR3 length: 13 residues.

The rearrangement links TRBV6-6 to TRBJ2-5; D is ambiguous. V lost 0 bases to trimming and J lost 0 bases, with 5 bases between them. There are 14 residues in the CDR3. Germline loops: CDR1 MNHNY, CDR2 SVGAGI (reference sequence). The DNA for the CDR3 is TGTGCCAGCAGTTACTCACTTTACCAAGAGACCCAGTACTTC. Residues: CASSYSLYQETQYF.

The J gene is TRBJ2-2, the V gene TRBV3-1 (or the pseudogene TRBV3-2), with D unclear. The CDR3 is 13 amino acids. Germline V gene lookup returns CDR1 LGHDT and CDR2 YNNKEL (reference sequence). The V end lost 5 bases, the J end lost 7 bases, and 11 bases lay between the germline ends. The CDR3 DNA sequence: TGTGCCAGCAGCTATCCCCCTTACGGGGAGCTGTTTTTT. It translates to CASSYPPYGELFF.

CDR3 sequence: CAIGTGYEQYV. As DNA, the CDR3 is TGTGCCATCGGGACAGGCTACGAGCAGTACGTC. The chain couples TRBV10-3 to TRBJ2-7; TRBD1 aligns across 8 bases. Trimming removed 8 bases from V and 3 bases from J; junction bases left unmatched: 0. The CDR3 has 11 amino acids. Germline V lookup: CDR1 ENHRY, CDR2 SYGVKD.

The chain is built from TRBV25-1 and TRBJ2-3; D remains ambiguous. Germline CDR1 and CDR2: MGHDK and SYGVNS. The CDR3 length is 11 residues. V lost 5 bases to trimming and J lost 2 bases, with 2 bases between them. As DNA, the CDR3 is TGTGCCAGCAGTCTCACAGATACGCAGTATTTT. This gives the protein CASSLTDTQYF.

This chain joins TRBV15 and TRBJ2-7; D perhaps matches TRBD1 (5 bases). The CDR3 covers 12 residues. The V gene lost 4 bases and the J gene lost 9 bases, with 13 bases spanning the gap. Germline V gives CDR1 LNHNV, CDR2 YYDKDF (reference sequence). CDR3 sequence: CATSTPQGRQYV. CDR3 coding DNA: TGTGCCACCAGCACCCCCCAGGGCAGGCAGTACGTC.

Here the CDR3 reads CASSQGGQGDTEAFF. The CDR3 bases are TGTGCCAGCAGCCAGGGTGGACAGGGGGACACTGAAGCTTTCTTT. The chain uses TRBV16 and TRBJ1-1; 10 bases are a match to TRBD1. V shed 3 bases and J 3 bases; nucleotides not matched to a gene: 4. Germline V gene data show CDR1 as KGHSY and CDR2 as FQNENV. The length of the CDR3 is 15 residues. Supplemented by reference TRBV16 and TRBJ1-1, the full variable domain reads GEEVAQTPKHLVRGEGQKAKLYCAPIKGHSYVFWYQQVLKNEFKFLISFQNENVFDETGMPKERFSAKCLPNSPCSLEIQATKLEDSAVYFCASSQGGQGDTEAFFGQGTRLTVV.

The V gene is TRBV5-5, the J gene TRBJ1-4; D not resolved. V was clipped by 0 bases and J by 8 bases, with 11 bases between them. Germline CDR1 reads SGHKS; CDR2 reads YYEKEE (reference sequence). CDR3 size: 14 residues. The CDR3 here is CASSLEGGGEKLFF. CDR3 DNA sequence: TGTGCCAGCAGCTTGGAGGGAGGTGGAGAAAAACTGTTTTTT.

The CDR3: CASSRQSDTEAFF. Here the CDR3 DNA reads TGTGCCAGCTCCCGACAGAGTGACACTGAAGCTTTCTTT. The V call is TRBV18, the J call TRBJ1-1; D might be TRBD1 (5 bases). The CDR3 loop spans 13 amino acids. Germline-derived CDR1 and CDR2 are KGHSH and LQKENI. V gave up 6 bases and J gave up 3 bases, with 11 bases separating them.

The chain has TRBV10-2 and TRBJ2-7; TRBD2 is a possible D gene (5 bases). This CDR3 spans 14 amino acids. Trimming took 2 bases from V and 6 from J, leaving 14 bases between them. Germline-derived CDR1 and CDR2 are WSHSY and SAAADI. The chain's CDR3 is CASSEVGVGSEQYF. CDR3 coding DNA: TGCGCCAGCAGTGAGGTTGGTGTAGGGAGCGAGCAGTACTTC.

This chain connects TRBV6-5 to TRBJ1-2; TRBD1 might be the D (6 bases). This CDR3 spans 13 amino acids. V shed 5 bases and J shed 4 bases, with 11 bases lying between them. CDR1 and CDR2 (germline): MNHEY, SVGAGI. The CDR3 DNA sequence: TGTGCCAGCAGTAGGACAGAGCTCTATGGCTACACCTTC. Translating it yields CASSRTELYGYTF.

The rearrangement links TRBV6-2 or TRBV6-3 to TRBJ2-2, with D perhaps being TRBD1 or TRBD2 (5 bases each). V was shortened by 6 bases and J by 3 bases, with 11 bases between the two germline ends. Germline V lookup: CDR1 MNHEY, CDR2 SVGEGT. There are 14 residues in the CDR3. CDR3 sequence (DNA): TGTGCCAGCAGCACCCTGGGGGACACCGGGGAGCTGTTTTTT. Its protein is CASSTLGDTGELFF.

This clone was detected only once. The chain is built from TRBV7-6 and TRBJ2-3; no reliable D call. The germline gives CDR1 SGHVS, CDR2 FNYEAQ. V lost 1 base and J lost 1, with 9 bases in between. The CDR3 has 15 residues. Here the CDR3 reads CASSLVGVGTDTQYF. The CDR3 DNA is TGTGCCAGCAGCTTAGTTGGAGTTGGCACAGATACGCAGTATTTT.

This clone was observed once. The chain recombines TRBV25-1 with TRBJ1-5; D call uncertain. V lost 1 base, J lost 4 bases, and 14 bases lay in between. The CDR3 consists of 16 residues. Germline V gene lookup returns CDR1 MGHDK and CDR2 SYGVNS. CDR3 region: CASSEFGWSGNQPQHF. The CDR3 region has the DNA TGTGCCAGCAGTGAATTTGGTTGGTCAGGAAATCAGCCCCAGCATTTT.

V usage is TRBV4-2 and J usage is TRBJ1-2; 9 bases map to TRBD1. Trimming cost V 4 bases and J 6 bases; bases outside gene matches: 6. The germline gives CDR1 LGHNA, CDR2 YNFKEQ. This CDR3 comprises 14 residues. CDR3 protein: CASSRDREQDGYTF. The CDR3 coding sequence is TGTGCCAGCAGCCGGGACAGGGAACAGGATGGCTACACCTTC.

The CDR3 nucleotides are TGTGCCAGCAGTCTATCACAGGGAGCCTACGAGCAGTACGTC. It is translated as CASSLSQGAYEQYV. The chain is built from TRBV6-5 and TRBJ2-7; weak D call: TRBD1 (6 bases). The germline V gene encodes CDR1 MNHEY and CDR2 SVGAGI. The CDR3 extends over 14 amino acids. V lost 5 bases and J lost 2, with 13 bases in between.

This chain joins TRBV5-5 and TRBJ2-2; unclear D gene. The germline gives CDR1 SGHKS, CDR2 YYEKEE (reference sequence). The CDR3 totals 13 residues. V lost 8 bases, J lost 1 base, and 9 bases lay in between. The CDR3: CASTDWNTGELFF. In DNA form, the CDR3 reads TGTGCCAGTACTGACTGGAACACCGGGGAGCTGTTTTTT.